The text below deals with one TCR beta chain. Its antigen remains unknown. This sample is part of a study of T cells in Graves' hyperthyroidism and ophthalmopathy. Study-level findings and limits: Most thyroid clonotypes that were expanded above 0.001 also turned up in blood.

The germline V gene encodes CDR1 SEHNR and CDR2 FQNEAQ (reference sequence). The CDR3 consists of 16 residues. Unmatched junction bases numbered 9, after V lost 5 bases and J lost 3 bases. PBMCs were derived from about 10 ml fresh peripheral blood. Researchers took RNA transcripts and amplified the TCR beta CDR3 regions from them. A set of HTBI primers served as the primers for a first-round RT-PCR of the TCR CDR3. TCRdb analysed the multiplex PCR reads with MiXCR anew, one entry per CDR3 protein. The sample comprises more than 450,000 distinct CDR3 sequences, 15% to 20% of which are singletons, and about 50% rests with the top ten.

Sequences were obtained from blood. This TCR derives from a man in his forties or fifties with Graves' ophthalmopathy. The V call is TRBV7-9, the J call TRBJ1-2; 10 bases are shared with TRBD1. In nucleotides, the CDR3 is TGTGCCAGCAGCCACCGGGACAGGGGACTATACTATGGCTACACCTTC. Translation: CASSHRDRGLYYGYTF.